The 27 T cell receptor beta chains presented below share a single source sample, sequenced in a study of cytomegalovirus exposure and HLA in healthy donors. 13 Jbeta primers and 60 Vbeta primers were used for the PCR. Here immunoSEQ multiplex PCR was the method, and the copy in TCRdb shows in-frame clones only, minus some. The sample carries about 130,000 clones, 78% recorded once. The specimen sequenced was PBMCs. These receptor sequences come from a middle-aged man in good health and CMV-seronegative.

The chain couples TRBV27 to TRBJ2-1, with a possible D match to TRBD2 (6 bases). V lost 5 bases and J lost 2, with 13 bases in between. CDR3 length: 15 amino acids. Germline V gene lookup returns CDR1 MNHEY and CDR2 SMNVEV (reference sequence). CDR3 coding DNA: TGTGCCAGCAGTCCGGGGACTGGCCCCTACAATGAGCAGTTCTTC. It yields the protein CASSPGTGPYNEQFF.

In its sample, this clone was seen a few times. Other DNA sequences in this specimen translate into the identical CDR3. The chain uses TRBV7-8 and TRBJ2-2; TRBD2 might be the D (6 bases). This CDR3 contains 15 residues. V lost 5 bases and J lost 2, with 12 bases in between. The V gene's germline CDR1 is SGHVS and CDR2 FQNEAQ. The CDR3 bases are TGTGCCAGCAGCCGCGGGGACGGTAACACCGGGGAGCTGTTTTTT. Amino acids: CASSRGDGNTGELFF.

This chain joins TRBV4-1 and TRBJ2-2; D perhaps matches TRBD1 (5 bases). This CDR3 has 15 amino acids. Germline loops: CDR1 MGHRA, CDR2 YSYEKL. V lost 1 base, J lost 6 bases, and 12 bases lay in between. CDR3 bases: TGCGCCAGCAGCCAAGTAAAGACAGTTCCCGGGGAGCTGTTTTTT. Translating it yields CASSQVKTVPGELFF.

The chain has TRBV27 and TRBJ1-4; D remains ambiguous. Germline V lookup: CDR1 MNHEY, CDR2 SMNVEV (reference sequence). The germline V and J ends were trimmed by 7 bases and 3 bases, with 9 bases remaining between them. The CDR3 runs 13 residues. CDR3 nucleotides: TGTGCCAGCACCGATCGGTCTAATGAAAAACTGTTTTTT. Translation: CASTDRSNEKLFF.

The chain recombines TRBV5-6 with TRBJ1-1; no reliable D call. The ends were cut back, 0 bases at V and 1 base at J, with 4 bases in the middle. The CDR3 is 13 residues long. CDR1 is SGHDT, CDR2 YYEEEE, per germline. The CDR3 loop reads CASSLGANTEAFF. The CDR3 coding sequence is TGTGCCAGCAGCTTGGGAGCGAACACTGAAGCTTTCTTT.

This chain joins TRBV28 and TRBJ1-6; TRBD1 is a possible D gene (6 bases). V lost 6 bases to trimming and J lost 9 bases, with 15 bases between them. This CDR3 has 14 residues. Germline V gene data show CDR1 as MDHEN and CDR2 as SYDVKM. CDR3 sequence reads: CASRLGHESSPLHF. The CDR3 DNA reads as TGTGCCAGCAGGCTGGGACATGAGTCTTCACCCCTCCACTTT. Drawing the rest from reference TRBV28 and TRBJ1-6, the complete variable domain is DVKVTQSSRYLVKRTGEKVFLECVQDMDHENMFWYRQDPGLGLRLIYFSYDVKMKEKGDIPEGYSVSREKKERFSLILESASTNQTSMYLCASRLGHESSPLHFGNGTRLTVT.

J is TRBJ2-5 and V is TRBV18; 13 bases fit TRBD2. CDR3 length equals 17 residues. Germline assignment: CDR1 KGHSH and CDR2 LQKENI. J was trimmed by 2 bases and V by 3 bases; bases with no gene match: 6. CDR3 residues: CASSPLLAGGPQETQYF. CDR3 DNA: TGTGCCAGCTCACCCCTACTAGCGGGGGGGCCTCAAGAGACCCAGTACTTC. The full variable domain, in which reference TRBV18 and TRBJ2-5 provide the parts outside the CDR3, is NAGVMQNPRHLVRRRGQEARLRCSPMKGHSHVYWYRQLPEEGLKFMVYLQKENIIDESGMPKERFSAEFPKEGPSILRIQQVVRGDSAAYFCASSPLLAGGPQETQYFGPGTRLLVL.

The chain uses TRBV6-1 and TRBJ1-2; possibly TRBD1 for D (5 bases). Trimming removed 1 base from V and 8 bases from J, with 23 bases in between. Germline values: CDR1 MNHNS, CDR2 SASEGT. The CDR3 consists of 17 residues. The CDR3 loop reads CASSEVQAAVSVEGYTF. Here the CDR3 DNA reads TGTGCCAGCAGTGAAGTACAGGCAGCCGTTTCGGTAGAGGGCTACACCTTC.

V usage is TRBV9 and J usage is TRBJ1-3; D possibly corresponds to TRBD1 (5 bases). The ends were cut back, 5 bases at V and 0 bases at J, with 9 bases in the middle. The CDR3 length is 14 residues. CDR1 and CDR2 from the germline V gene are SGDLS and YYNGEE. DNA for the CDR3: TGTGCCAGCAGTCAGGGTACCTCTGGAAACACCATATATTTT. Translated, it gives CASSQGTSGNTIYF.

The V gene is TRBV28, the J gene TRBJ2-7; the D gene is possibly TRBD2 (6 bases). The V and J ends lost 5 bases and 0 bases respectively, with 14 bases between them. CDR3 size: 15 residues. Germline V gives CDR1 MDHEN, CDR2 SYDVKM. The CDR3 loop is CASSRPGTVSYEQYF. The CDR3 nucleotides are TGTGCCAGCAGTCGCCCTGGGACTGTCTCCTACGAGCAGTACTTC.

The J gene is TRBJ2-1, the V gene TRBV4-2; 11 bases align to TRBD2. This CDR3 is 15 amino acids long. The V gene end was trimmed by 2 bases and the J gene end by 7 bases; junction bases not matched to a gene: 4. CDR1 and CDR2 from the germline V gene are LGHNA and YNFKEQ. Here the CDR3 DNA reads TGTGCCAGCAGCCAAATGACTAGCGGGGTAAATGAGCAGTTCTTC. It encodes CASSQMTSGVNEQFF.

The J gene is TRBJ2-7, the V gene TRBV2; 14 bases match TRBD2. The CDR3 extends over 16 amino acids. Germline CDR1 reads SNHLY; CDR2 reads FYNNEI. V was pared by 8 bases and J by 7 bases, with 13 bases of the junction left unmatched. The DNA of the CDR3 is TGTGCCAGCGACAGGACTAGCGGGGGGAGGTCGGGTGAGCAGTACTTC. It encodes CASDRTSGGRSGEQYF.

The CDR3 sequence: CASSSGTSEEETQYF. The CDR3 DNA sequence: TGTGCCAGCAGCTCGGGGACTAGTGAAGAAGAGACCCAGTACTTC. The chain is built from TRBV11-3 and TRBJ2-5; 8 bases align to TRBD2. Germline CDR1 SGHNT, CDR2 YENEEA. Losses at the gene ends were 4 bases for V and 3 bases for J; bases not matched to a gene: 7. The CDR3 has 15 residues.

The chain has TRBV27 and TRBJ1-4; D is perhaps TRBD1 (6 bases). The CDR3 runs 16 residues. CDR1 is MNHEY, CDR2 SMNVEV, per germline (reference sequence). V shed 8 bases and J shed 0 bases, with 16 bases lying between them. Here the CDR3 reads CASSGTKLATNEKLFF. CDR3 sequence (DNA): TGTGCCAGCTCGGGGACAAAACTGGCAACTAATGAAAAACTGTTTTTT.

This clone occurred a few times. This sequence joins TRBV5-6 and TRBJ2-2; 10 bases fit TRBD1. The J segment lost 8 bases and the V segment lost 4 bases, leaving 11 bases of the junction unmatched. The germline CDR1 and CDR2 sequences are SGHDT and YYEEEE. The length of the CDR3 is 16 residues. The CDR3 sequence: CASSAGTGAWIGELFF. The CDR3, as DNA: TGTGCCAGCAGCGCCGGGACAGGGGCCTGGATTGGGGAGCTGTTTTTT.

The chain combines TRBV15 with TRBJ2-5; possibly TRBD2 for D (6 bases). The CDR3 is made up of 15 amino acids. The V gene lost 0 bases and the J gene lost 5 bases, with 13 bases spanning the gap. Germline V CDR1 and CDR2: LNHNV, YYDKDF (reference sequence). CDR3 DNA sequence: TGTGCCACCAGCAGAGATAGGAGGGAACGGGAGACCCAGTACTTC. Residues: CATSRDRRERETQYF.

This clone showed up just once. The chain has TRBV5-6 and TRBJ1-1; no clear D. This CDR3 contains 15 residues. Germline CDR1 is SGHDT and CDR2 is YYEEEE. The V gene lost 0 bases and the J gene lost 3 bases, with 12 bases spanning the gap. CDR3 protein: CASSLEFGGDTEAFF. The CDR3 DNA follows: TGTGCCAGCAGCTTGGAGTTCGGCGGAGACACTGAAGCTTTCTTT.

The rearrangement links TRBV9 to TRBJ2-2; no reliable D call. CDR1 and CDR2 from the germline V gene are SGDLS and YYNGEE. The CDR3 contains 13 residues. V was trimmed by 0 bases and J by 4 bases, leaving 4 bases between them. CDR3: CASSVGATGELFF. CDR3 nucleotides: TGTGCCAGCAGCGTAGGGGCCACCGGGGAGCTGTTTTTT.

The chain employs TRBV19 and TRBJ2-7; no definite D call. There are 13 residues in the CDR3. The V end was cut by 1 base, the J end by 4 bases, with 8 bases between. CDR1 is LNHDA, CDR2 SQIVND, per germline (reference sequence). CDR3 nucleotide sequence: TGTGCCAGTAGTATAGTCTCCGGGTACGAGCAGTACTTC. Translating gives CASSIVSGYEQYF.

The chain combines TRBV28 with TRBJ1-5; D is unclear. The CDR3 sequence is 14 residues long. Germline V lookup: CDR1 MDHEN, CDR2 SYDVKM. Between the trimmed V and J ends, which lost 8 bases and 5 bases, there was a span of 16 bases. Here the CDR3 reads CASVRLGGYQPQHF. CDR3 DNA: TGTGCCAGCGTCCGACTGGGAGGTTATCAGCCCCAGCATTTT. Complete variable domain (other parts from reference TRBV28 and TRBJ1-5): DVKVTQSSRYLVKRTGEKVFLECVQDMDHENMFWYRQDPGLGLRLIYFSYDVKMKEKGDIPEGYSVSREKKERFSLILESASTNQTSMYLCASVRLGGYQPQHFGDGTRLSIL.

The chain is built from TRBV28 and TRBJ1-2; D ambiguous. The CDR3 is 14 amino acids. Germline V lookup: CDR1 MDHEN, CDR2 SYDVKM. The V gene lost 2 bases and the J gene lost 1 base, with 8 bases spanning the gap. The CDR3 DNA reads TGTGCCAGCAGTTTAGCCCGGGATAACTATGGCTACACCTTC. Its protein product is CASSLARDNYGYTF.

This sequence joins TRBV7-9 and TRBJ2-7; possible D gene TRBD2, 5 bases. Looked up from germline, CDR1 is SEHNR and CDR2 is FQNEAQ (reference sequence). The ends were cut back, 5 bases at V and 2 bases at J, with 10 bases in the middle. The CDR3 sequence is 13 residues long. The CDR3 region is CASSRGPTYEQYF. The CDR3 bases are TGTGCCAGCAGCCGAGGGCCCACCTACGAGCAGTACTTC.

The chain employs TRBV9 and TRBJ1-2, with D possibly TRBD1 on 5 matching bases. The germline V gene encodes CDR1 SGDLS and CDR2 YYNGEE. V was cut by 0 bases and J by 3 bases, with 9 bases left in between. This CDR3 is built from 14 residues. This CDR3 reads CASSVGEGYYGYTF. Written as DNA, the CDR3 is TGTGCCAGCAGCGTAGGGGAGGGGTACTATGGCTACACCTTC.

V is TRBV2 and J is TRBJ2-7; D ambiguous. Germline values: CDR1 SNHLY, CDR2 FYNNEI. V was trimmed by 1 base and J by 5 bases, leaving 15 bases between them. The CDR3 consists of 15 residues. Here the CDR3 DNA reads TGTGCCAGCAGTGAAGTGAGAGGCCTCGCCGACGAGCAGTACTTC. Residues: CASSEVRGLADEQYF.

The genes are TRBV4-3 and TRBJ1-1; the D is unclear. The CDR3 runs 13 residues. With 4 bases removed from V and 2 bases from J, the gap between germline ends came to 8 bases. Germline-derived CDR1 and CDR2 are LGHNA and YSLEER. Here the CDR3 reads CASSRDLNTEAFF. The DNA of the CDR3 is TGCGCCAGCAGCCGAGACCTAAACACTGAAGCTTTCTTT.

This sequence joins TRBV19 and TRBJ1-1; 8 bases agree with TRBD1. The germline CDR1 and CDR2 sequences are LNHDA and SQIVND (reference sequence). V lost 7 bases, J lost 9 bases, and 10 bases stayed unmatched. This CDR3 is 13 amino acids long. CDR3 region: CASNHRTGQKAFF. For the CDR3, the DNA is TGTGCCAGTAACCATCGGACAGGGCAGAAAGCTTTCTTT.

The chain couples TRBV28 to TRBJ2-5; D may be TRBD2 (7 bases). The DNA end favors TRBJ2-7, so the J call may be wrong. Germline V gene lookup returns CDR1 MDHEN and CDR2 SYDVKM. This CDR3 spans 15 amino acids. The DNA of the CDR3 is TGTGCCAGCAGTGGGACTACAGGGATTTGGGGCGAGCAGTACTTC. Encoded protein: CASSGTTGIWGEQYF.